This record concerns one T cell receptor (beta chain) sequence. The sample belongs to a study of blood T cell repertoires in COVID-19. The ends were cut back, 0 bases at V and 7 bases at J, with 6 bases in the middle. The germline gives CDR1 ENHRY, CDR2 SYGVKD. The length of the CDR3 is 12 residues. Assay used: immunoSEQ multiplex PCR; TCRdb lists only in-frame clones, some missing. Of 200,000 or so clones listed, roughly 81% are singletons. V is TRBV10-3 and J is TRBJ1-1; D gene uncertain. The receptor was derived from a woman of 80 years or more with COVID-19, enrolled during active disease. Sequencing was done on a sample of peripheral blood. The DNA of the CDR3 is TGTGCCATCAGTGAGTCGGGGAGTGAAGCTTTCTTT. Residues: CAISESGSEAFF.